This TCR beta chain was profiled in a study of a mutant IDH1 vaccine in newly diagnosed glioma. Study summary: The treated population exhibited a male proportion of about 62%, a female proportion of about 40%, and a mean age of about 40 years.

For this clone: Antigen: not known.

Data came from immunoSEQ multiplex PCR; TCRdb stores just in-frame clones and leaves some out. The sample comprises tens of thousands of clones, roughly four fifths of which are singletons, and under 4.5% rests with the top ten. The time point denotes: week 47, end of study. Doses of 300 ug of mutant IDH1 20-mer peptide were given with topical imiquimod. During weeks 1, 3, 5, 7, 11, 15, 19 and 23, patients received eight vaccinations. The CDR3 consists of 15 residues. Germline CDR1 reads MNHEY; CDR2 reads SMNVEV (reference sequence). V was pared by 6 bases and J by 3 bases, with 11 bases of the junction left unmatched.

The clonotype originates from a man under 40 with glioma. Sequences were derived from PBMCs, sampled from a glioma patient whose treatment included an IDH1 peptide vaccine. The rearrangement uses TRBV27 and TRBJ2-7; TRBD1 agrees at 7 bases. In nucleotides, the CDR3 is TGTGCCAGCAGCCGGGACAGTAGTTTCTTCTACGAGCAGTACTTC. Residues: CASSRDSSFFYEQYF.